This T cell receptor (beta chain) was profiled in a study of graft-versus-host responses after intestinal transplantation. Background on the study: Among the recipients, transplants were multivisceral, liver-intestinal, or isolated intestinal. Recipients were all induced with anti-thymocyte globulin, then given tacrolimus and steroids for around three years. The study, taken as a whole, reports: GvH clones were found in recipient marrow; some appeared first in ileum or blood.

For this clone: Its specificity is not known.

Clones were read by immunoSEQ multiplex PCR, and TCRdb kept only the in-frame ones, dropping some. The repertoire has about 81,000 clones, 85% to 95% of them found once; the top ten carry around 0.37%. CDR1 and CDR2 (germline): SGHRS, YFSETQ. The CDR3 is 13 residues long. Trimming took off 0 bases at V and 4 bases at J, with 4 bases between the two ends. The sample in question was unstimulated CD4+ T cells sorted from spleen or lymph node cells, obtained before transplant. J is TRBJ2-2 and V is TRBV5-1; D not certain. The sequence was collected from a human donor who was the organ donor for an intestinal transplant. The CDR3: CASSLVVTGELFF. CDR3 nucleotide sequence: TGCGCCAGCAGCTTGGTAGTCACCGGGGAGCTGTTTTTT. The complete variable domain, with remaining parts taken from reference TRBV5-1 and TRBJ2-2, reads KAGVTQTPRYLIKTRGQQVTLSCSPISGHRSVSWYQQTPGQGLQFLFEYFSETQRNKGNFPGRFSGRQFSNSRSEMNVSTLELGDSALYLCASSLVVTGELFFGEGSRLTVL.